This TCR beta chain came from a study of blood T cell repertoires in COVID-19. Sequenced by immunoSEQ multiplex PCR; TCRdb stores in-frame clones only, minus some. The data show around 68,000 clones, with approximately 82% seen just once and about 16% held by the top ten. The germline CDR1 and CDR2 sequences are MNHEY and SVGAGI. The CDR3 is 14 amino acids. The ends were cut back, 6 bases at V and 7 bases at J, with 13 bases in the middle. What was sequenced was peripheral blood. V and J are TRBV6-5 and TRBJ1-6; no firm D call. The source is an elderly man with active COVID-19. CDR3 region: CASRDYTGNSPLHF. Written as DNA, the CDR3 is TGTGCCAGCAGGGATTACACGGGGAATTCACCCCTCCACTTT.